Below, one T cell receptor beta chain is given with its context. The clone's antigen remains unknown. It has no much larger one-base neighbor in the sample; base qualities were not kept. These data come from a study of blood T cell repertoires in COVID-19 (dated by TCRdb to 2020 to 2022). Study-level background: Samples from collaborators originated in the United States, Italy and Spain and spanned both the acute and convalescent phases of COVID-19. The material from the prospective study consisted of cDNA or gDNA derived from T cells, B-cell-depleted T cells, or PBMCs. Deeply sampled blood TCRbeta repertoires from subjects exposed to, actively infected with, or recovered from COVID-19 were included in the dataset. The repertoires were released in a freely available public database intended as a resource for research on the immune response to SARS-CoV-2. Samples were obtained from the ongoing ImmuneRACE study (first 160 participants) and from roughly 1,300 subjects provided by 6 global collaborators. A de-identified subject ID, COVID-19 status, age in years and sex were almost always included in the sample metadata. Where available, HLA class I and class II types were obtained from metadata supplied by the sample provider rather than from assay-based typing. General findings and caveats noted by the study authors: How much clinical and demographic metadata was included differed by source and by participant, and the metadata was provided uncurated.

TCRbeta CDR3 regions were amplified from genomic DNA using the immunoSEQ Assay, a bias-controlled multiplex PCR. Processing in the source paper ran as follows. The number of nucleated cells in each sample was estimated by amplification of reference gene primers within the assay. To quantify the absolute abundance of each unique TCRbeta CDR3 rearrangement, sequence reads were collapsed and filtered. For each sample, productive Simpson clonality was calculated as the square root of Simpson's diversity index over productive rearrangements. This is the immuneACCESS table as TCRdb keeps it, with only in-frame sequences that have V and J called. A part of the clones is gone; compared with another copy, unresolved V genes explain less than half, and the rest is unexplained. V, J and clone size are taken as reported in that table, and D and trimming were inferred from the DNA itself. The sample yields approximately 320,000 clones; approximately 90% were counted once. About 9.8% of the sample goes to the ten largest clones.

In the prospective study, participants were about 18 to 100 years old, resided in fewer than 25 geographic areas of the United States, and were enrolled through a virtual design. Cohort assignment in the prospective study relied on participant-reported clinical history from a screening survey and a study questionnaire. For ImmuneRACE Cohort 3, a participant was defined as recovered based on two consecutive negative NP/OP PCR tests, clearance by a healthcare professional, or resolution of symptoms. In the prospective study, whole blood, serum and a nasopharyngeal or oropharyngeal swab were collected from each participant by mobile phlebotomists. Participants in the prospective study had the option to provide additional blood draws and questionnaires over a roughly 2-month period. Prospective study blood samples were shipped either frozen or at room temperature before DNA extraction. The germline V gene yields SGHTA for CDR1 and FQGNSA for CDR2. Spanning cysteine to phenylalanine, the CDR3 consists of 19 amino acids. This entry keeps only the CDR3 DNA: 57 bases, framed from base 1. For this chain, trimming is 5 bases at the V end and 4 bases at the J end, and the number of junction bases without a gene match is 20.

Material for sequencing was PBMCs or T cells enriched from blood (not recorded which). This sequence uses TRBV7-2 and TRBJ2-7; 10 bases in the junction line up with TRBD2. This sequence originates from a woman between 18 and 30 years old who had recovered from COVID-19. The DNA sequence follows: TGTGCCAGCAGCCGCCCGAACCGTAGAGCGGGAGGGCCGACGTACGAGCAGTACTTC. This sequence encodes CASSRPNRRAGGPTYEQYF. The CDR3 plus the reference TRBV7-2 and TRBJ2-7 genes for the other parts give the full variable domain: GAGVSQSPSNKVTEKGKDVELRCDPISGHTALYWYRQSLGQGLEFLIYFQGNSAPDKSGLPSDRFSAERTGGSVSTLTIQRTQQEDSAVYLCASSRPNRRAGGPTYEQYFGPGTRLTVT.